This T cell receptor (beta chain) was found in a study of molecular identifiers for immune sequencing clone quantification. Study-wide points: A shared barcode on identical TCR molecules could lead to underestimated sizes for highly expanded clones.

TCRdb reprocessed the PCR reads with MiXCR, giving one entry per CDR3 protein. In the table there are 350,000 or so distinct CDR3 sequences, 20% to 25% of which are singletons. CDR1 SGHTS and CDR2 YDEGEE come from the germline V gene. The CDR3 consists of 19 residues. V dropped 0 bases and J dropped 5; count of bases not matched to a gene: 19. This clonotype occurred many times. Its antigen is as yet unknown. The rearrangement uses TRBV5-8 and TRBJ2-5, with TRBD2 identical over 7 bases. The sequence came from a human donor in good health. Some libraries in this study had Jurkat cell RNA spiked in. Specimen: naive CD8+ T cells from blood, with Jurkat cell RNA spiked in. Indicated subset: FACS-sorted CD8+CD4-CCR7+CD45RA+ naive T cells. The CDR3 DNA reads TGTGCCAGCAGCTTGGCCTCCAGGCTAGCGGTCCCCGGTCGGGAGACCCAGTACTTC. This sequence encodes CASSLASRLAVPGRETQYF.